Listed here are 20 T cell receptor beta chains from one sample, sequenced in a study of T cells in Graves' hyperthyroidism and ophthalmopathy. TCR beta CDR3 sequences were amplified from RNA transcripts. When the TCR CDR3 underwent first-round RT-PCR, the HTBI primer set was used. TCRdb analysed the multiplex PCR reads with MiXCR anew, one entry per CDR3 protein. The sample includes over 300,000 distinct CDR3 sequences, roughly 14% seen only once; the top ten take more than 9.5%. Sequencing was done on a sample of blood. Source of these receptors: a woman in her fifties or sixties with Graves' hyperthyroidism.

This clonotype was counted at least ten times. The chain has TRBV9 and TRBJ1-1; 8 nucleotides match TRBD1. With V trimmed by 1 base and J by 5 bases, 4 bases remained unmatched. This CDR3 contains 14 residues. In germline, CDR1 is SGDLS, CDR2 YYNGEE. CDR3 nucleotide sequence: TGTGCCAGCAGCGTACAGGGGGCTTCGACTGAAGCTTTCTTT. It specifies CASSVQGASTEAFF.

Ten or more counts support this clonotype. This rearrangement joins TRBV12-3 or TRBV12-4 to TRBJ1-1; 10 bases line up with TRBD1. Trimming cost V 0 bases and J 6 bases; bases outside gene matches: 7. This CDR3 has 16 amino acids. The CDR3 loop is CASSLAPGQGRAEAFF. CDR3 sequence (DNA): TGTGCCAGCAGTTTAGCGCCGGGACAGGGGAGGGCTGAAGCTTTCTTT.

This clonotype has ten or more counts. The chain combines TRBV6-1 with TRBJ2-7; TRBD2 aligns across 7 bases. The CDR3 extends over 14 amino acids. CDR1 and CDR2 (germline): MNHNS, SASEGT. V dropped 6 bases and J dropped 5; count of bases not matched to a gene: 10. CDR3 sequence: CASRSGKARNEQYF. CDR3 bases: TGTGCCAGCAGAAGCGGGAAGGCCCGAAACGAGCAGTACTTC.

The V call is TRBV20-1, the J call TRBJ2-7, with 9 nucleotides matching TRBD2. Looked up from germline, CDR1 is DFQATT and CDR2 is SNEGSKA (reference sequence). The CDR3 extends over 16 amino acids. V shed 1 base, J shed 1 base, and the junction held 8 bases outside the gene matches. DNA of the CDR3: TGCAGTGCTAGAGGGTTAGCGGGAGTCCCTTCCTACGAGCAGTACTTC. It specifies CSARGLAGVPSYEQYF.

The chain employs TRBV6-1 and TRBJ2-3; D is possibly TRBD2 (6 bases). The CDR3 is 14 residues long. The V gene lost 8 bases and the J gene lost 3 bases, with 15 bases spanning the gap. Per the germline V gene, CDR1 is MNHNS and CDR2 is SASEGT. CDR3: CASRTGVGTDTQYF. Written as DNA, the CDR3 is TGTGCCAGCCGTACGGGAGTGGGAACAGATACGCAGTATTTT.

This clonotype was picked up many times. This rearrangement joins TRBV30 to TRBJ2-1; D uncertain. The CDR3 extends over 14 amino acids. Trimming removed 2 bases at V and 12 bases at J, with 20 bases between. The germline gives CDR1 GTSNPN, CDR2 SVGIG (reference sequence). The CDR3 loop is CAWSPISAVVGQFF. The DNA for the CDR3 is TGTGCCTGGAGTCCAATCTCAGCAGTCGTAGGGCAGTTCTTC. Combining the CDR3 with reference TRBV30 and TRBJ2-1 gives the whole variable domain SQTIHQWPATLVQPVGSPLSLECTVEGTSNPNLYWYRQAAGRGLQLLFYSVGIGQISSEVPQNLSASRPQDRQFILSSKKLLLSDSGFYLCAWSPISAVVGQFFGPGTRLTVL.

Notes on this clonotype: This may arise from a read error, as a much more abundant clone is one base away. CDR3 in DNA: TGTGTCAGCAGTTTAGGGTATGGCTACACCTTC. Amino acids: CVSSLGYGYTF. This rearrangement joins TRBV12-3 or TRBV12-4 to TRBJ1-2; D gene uncertain. This CDR3 region has 11 residues.

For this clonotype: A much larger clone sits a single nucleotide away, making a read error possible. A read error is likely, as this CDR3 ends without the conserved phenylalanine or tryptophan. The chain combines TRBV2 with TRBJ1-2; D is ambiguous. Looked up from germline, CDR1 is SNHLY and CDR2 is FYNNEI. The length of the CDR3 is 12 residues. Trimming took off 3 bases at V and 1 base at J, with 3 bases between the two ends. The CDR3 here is CASSESNYGYTS. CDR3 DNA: TGTGCCAGCAGTGAGAGTAACTATGGCTACACCTCC.

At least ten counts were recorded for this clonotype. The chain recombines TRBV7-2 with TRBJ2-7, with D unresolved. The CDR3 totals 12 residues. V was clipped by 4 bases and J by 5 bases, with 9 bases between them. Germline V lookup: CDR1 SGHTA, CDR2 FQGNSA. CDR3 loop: CASSSSRHEQYF. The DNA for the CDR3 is TGTGCCAGCAGCTCATCACGGCACGAGCAGTACTTC.

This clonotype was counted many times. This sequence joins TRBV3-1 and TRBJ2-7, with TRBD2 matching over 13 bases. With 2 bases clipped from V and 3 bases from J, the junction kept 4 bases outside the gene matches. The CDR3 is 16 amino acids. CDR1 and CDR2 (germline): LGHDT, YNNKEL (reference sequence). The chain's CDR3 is CASSQPRTSGSYEQYF. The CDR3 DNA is TGTGCCAGCAGCCAACCCCGGACTAGCGGGAGCTACGAGCAGTACTTC.

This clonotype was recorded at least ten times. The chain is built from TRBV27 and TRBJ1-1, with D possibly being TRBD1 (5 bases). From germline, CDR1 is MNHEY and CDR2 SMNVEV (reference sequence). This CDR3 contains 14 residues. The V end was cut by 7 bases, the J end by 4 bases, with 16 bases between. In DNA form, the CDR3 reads TGTGCCAGCAACCCCCAGGGCCTGGCCACTGAAGCTTTCTTT. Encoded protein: CASNPQGLATEAFF.

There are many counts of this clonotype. Here the CDR3 reads CASSLAYRGTKNIQYF. The CDR3 DNA reads TGCGCCAGCAGCTTGGCCTACAGGGGCACCAAAAACATTCAGTACTTC. The gene calls are TRBV5-1 and TRBJ2-4; 7 bases match TRBD1. The CDR3 totals 16 residues. Germline V CDR1 and CDR2: SGHRS, YFSETQ. The ends lost 0 bases at V and 2 bases at J; junction bases unmatched: 5.

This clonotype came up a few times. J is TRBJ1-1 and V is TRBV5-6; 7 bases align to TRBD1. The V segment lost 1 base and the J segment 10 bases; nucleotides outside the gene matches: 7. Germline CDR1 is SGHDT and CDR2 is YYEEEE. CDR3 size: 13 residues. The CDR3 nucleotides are TGTGCCAGCAGCTTGACAGGGGTAGATGTAGCTTTCTTT. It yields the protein CASSLTGVDVAFF. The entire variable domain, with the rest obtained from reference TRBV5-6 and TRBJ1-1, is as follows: DAGVTQSPTHLIKTRGQQVTLRCSPKSGHDTVSWYQQALGQGPQFIFQYYEEEERQRGNFPDRFSGHQFPNYSSELNVNALLLGDSALYLCASSLTGVDVAFFGQGTRLTVV.

CDR3 DNA sequence: TGTGCCAGCAGCGTACCGGGACCTAGACAGGGCTACACCTTC. Translation gives CASSVPGPRQGYTF. The chain uses TRBV7-9 and TRBJ1-2, with D perhaps matching TRBD1 (5 bases). This CDR3 has 14 residues. CDR1 is SEHNR and CDR2 is FQNEAQ in the germline V gene (reference sequence). Trimming removed 5 bases at V and 8 bases at J, with 18 bases between.

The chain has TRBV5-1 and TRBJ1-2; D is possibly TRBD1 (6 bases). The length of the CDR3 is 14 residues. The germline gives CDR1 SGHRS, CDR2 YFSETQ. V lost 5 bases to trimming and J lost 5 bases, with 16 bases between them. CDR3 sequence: CASRPIGQSYGYTF. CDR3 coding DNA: TGCGCCAGCAGACCGATAGGACAGAGTTATGGCTACACCTTC.

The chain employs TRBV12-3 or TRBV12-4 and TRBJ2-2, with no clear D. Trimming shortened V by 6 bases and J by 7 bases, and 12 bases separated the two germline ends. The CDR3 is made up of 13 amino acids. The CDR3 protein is CASSLWVDGELFF. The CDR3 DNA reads TGTGCCAGCAGCCTGTGGGTGGACGGGGAGCTGTTTTTT.

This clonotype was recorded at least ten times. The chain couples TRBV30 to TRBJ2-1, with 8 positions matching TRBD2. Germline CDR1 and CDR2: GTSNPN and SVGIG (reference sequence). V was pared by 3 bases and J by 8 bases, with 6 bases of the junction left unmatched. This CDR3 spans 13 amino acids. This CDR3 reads CAWRERGRHEQFF. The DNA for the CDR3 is TGTGCCTGGAGGGAGCGGGGGCGGCATGAGCAGTTCTTC.

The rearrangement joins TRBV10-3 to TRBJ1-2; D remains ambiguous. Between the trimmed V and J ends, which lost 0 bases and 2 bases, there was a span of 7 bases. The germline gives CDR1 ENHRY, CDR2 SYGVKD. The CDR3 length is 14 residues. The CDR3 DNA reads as TGTGCCATCAGTGAGTCTTACCAGAACTATGGCTACACCTTC. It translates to CAISESYQNYGYTF.

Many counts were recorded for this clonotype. CDR3 residues: CASSPNWEETQYF. DNA for the CDR3: TGTGCCAGCAGCCCGAACTGGGAAGAGACCCAGTACTTC. The rearrangement uses TRBV2 and TRBJ2-5; no reliable D call. This CDR3 comprises 13 residues. Trimming left V 6 bases short and J 3 bases short, with 11 bases between. Germline V lookup: CDR1 SNHLY, CDR2 FYNNEI. Supplemented by reference TRBV2 and TRBJ2-5, the full variable domain reads EPEVTQTPSHQVTQMGQEVILRCVPISNHLYFYWYRQILGQKVEFLVSFYNNEISEKSEIFDDQFSVERPDGSNFTLKIRSTKLEDSAMYFCASSPNWEETQYFGPGTRLLVL.

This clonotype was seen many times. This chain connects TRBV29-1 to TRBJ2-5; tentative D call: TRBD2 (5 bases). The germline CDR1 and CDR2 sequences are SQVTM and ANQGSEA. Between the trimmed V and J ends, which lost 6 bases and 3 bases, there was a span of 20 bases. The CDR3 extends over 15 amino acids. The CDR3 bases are TGCAGCGTCGAAATGGACTCCCTTTGGGAAGAGACCCAGTACTTC. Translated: CSVEMDSLWEETQYF. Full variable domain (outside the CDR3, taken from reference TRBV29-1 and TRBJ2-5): SAVISQKPSRDICQRGTSLTIQCQVDSQVTMMFWYRQQPGQSLTLIATANQGSEATYESGFVIDKFPISRPNLTFSTLTVSNMSPEDSSIYLCSVEMDSLWEETQYFGPGTRLLVL.